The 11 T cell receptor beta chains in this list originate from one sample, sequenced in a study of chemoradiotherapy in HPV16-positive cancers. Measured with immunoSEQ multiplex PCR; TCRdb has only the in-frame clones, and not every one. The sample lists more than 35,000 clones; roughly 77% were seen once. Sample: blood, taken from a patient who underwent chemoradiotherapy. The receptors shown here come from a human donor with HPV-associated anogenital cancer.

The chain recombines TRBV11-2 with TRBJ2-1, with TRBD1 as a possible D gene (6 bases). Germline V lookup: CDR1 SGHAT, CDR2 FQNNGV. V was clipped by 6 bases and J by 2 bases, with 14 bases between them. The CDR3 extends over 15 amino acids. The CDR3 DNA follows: TGTGCCAGCAGAAATACAGGGTCACCCTACAATGAGCAGTTCTTC. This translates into CASRNTGSPYNEQFF.

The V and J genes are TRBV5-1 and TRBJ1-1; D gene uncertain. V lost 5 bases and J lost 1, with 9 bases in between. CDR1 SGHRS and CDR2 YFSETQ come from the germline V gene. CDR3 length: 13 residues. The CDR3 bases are TGCGCCAGCAGTACGGAGGGGAACACTGAAGCTTTCTTT. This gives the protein CASSTEGNTEAFF.

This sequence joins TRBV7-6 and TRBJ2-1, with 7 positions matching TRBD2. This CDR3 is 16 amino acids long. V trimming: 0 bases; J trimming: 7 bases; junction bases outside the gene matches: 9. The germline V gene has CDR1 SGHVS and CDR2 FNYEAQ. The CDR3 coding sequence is TGTGCCAGCAGCTTAGCGCTCGGCGGGGGAGAGAATGAGCAGTTCTTC. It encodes CASSLALGGGENEQFF.

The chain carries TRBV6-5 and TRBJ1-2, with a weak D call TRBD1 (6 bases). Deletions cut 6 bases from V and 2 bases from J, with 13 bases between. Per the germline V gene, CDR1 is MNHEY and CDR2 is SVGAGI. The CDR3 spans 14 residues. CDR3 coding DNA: TGTGCCAGCAGAGACCGCGACAGGAACTATGGCTACACCTTC. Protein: CASRDRDRNYGYTF.

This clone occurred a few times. As DNA, the CDR3 is TGTGCCAGCAGCCCGACCGGGCCGACGGACGAGCAGTACTTC. As protein: CASSPTGPTDEQYF. This chain uses TRBV5-6 with TRBJ2-7; no definite D call. The CDR3 is made up of 14 amino acids. Per the germline V gene, CDR1 is SGHDT and CDR2 is YYEEEE. Trimming cost V 4 bases and J 5 bases, with 16 bases left between them.

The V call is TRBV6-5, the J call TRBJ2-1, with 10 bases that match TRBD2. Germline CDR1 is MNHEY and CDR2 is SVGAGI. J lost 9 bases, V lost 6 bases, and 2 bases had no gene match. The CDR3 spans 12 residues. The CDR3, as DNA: TGTGCCAGCAGGGGGACTAGCGCTGAGCAGTTCTTC. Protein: CASRGTSAEQFF.

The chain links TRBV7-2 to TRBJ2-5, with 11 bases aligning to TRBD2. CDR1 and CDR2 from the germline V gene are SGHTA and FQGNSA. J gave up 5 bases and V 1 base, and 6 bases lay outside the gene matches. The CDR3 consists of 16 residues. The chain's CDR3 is CASSLGPLAGGETQYF. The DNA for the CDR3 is TGTGCCAGCAGCTTAGGACCCTTAGCGGGGGGGGAGACCCAGTACTTC.

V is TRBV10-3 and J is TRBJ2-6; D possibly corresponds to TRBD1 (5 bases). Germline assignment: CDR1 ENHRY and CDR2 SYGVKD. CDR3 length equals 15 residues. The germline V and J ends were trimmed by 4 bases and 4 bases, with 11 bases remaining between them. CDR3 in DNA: TGTGCCATCAGTGTTGTGACAGCCGGGGCCAACGTCCTGACTTTC. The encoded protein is CAISVVTAGANVLTF.

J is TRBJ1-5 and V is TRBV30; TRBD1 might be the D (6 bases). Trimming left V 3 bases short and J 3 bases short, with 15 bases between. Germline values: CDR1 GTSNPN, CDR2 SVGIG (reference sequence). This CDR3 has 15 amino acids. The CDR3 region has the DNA TGTGCCTGGAGGGCCCTGGACAGCGTCAATCAGCCCCAGCATTTT. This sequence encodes CAWRALDSVNQPQHF.

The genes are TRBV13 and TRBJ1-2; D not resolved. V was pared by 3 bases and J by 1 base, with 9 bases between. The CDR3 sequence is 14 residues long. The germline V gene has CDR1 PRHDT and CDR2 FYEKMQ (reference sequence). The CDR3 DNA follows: TGTGCCAGCAGCTTGTTTGGAAGTAACTATGGCTACACCTTC. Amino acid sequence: CASSLFGSNYGYTF.

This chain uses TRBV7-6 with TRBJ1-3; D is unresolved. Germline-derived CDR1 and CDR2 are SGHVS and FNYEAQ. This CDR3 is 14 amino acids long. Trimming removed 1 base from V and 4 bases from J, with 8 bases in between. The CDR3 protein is CASSLGVSGNTIYF. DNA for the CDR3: TGTGCCAGCAGCTTAGGGGTTTCAGGAAACACCATATATTTT.